These T cell receptor beta chains were read from a single sample in a study of long-term antiretroviral therapy in people with HIV. TCRdb's copy holds only in-frame clones and misses some; the assay was immunoSEQ multiplex PCR. The data contain over 35,000 clones, 80% of them singletons. The specimen comprised unsorted PBMCs, sampled 3.4 years after starting antiretroviral therapy. All receptors derive from a man aged 25-45 years with HIV. Both conserved end residues are part of each CDR3. D genes are given only for firm matches. Size tells how often a clone was seen (once, few, many) or the class of an expanded clone, and some rows leave it out.

V gene	clone size	J gene	D gene	CDR3 protein	CDR3 DNA
TRBV5-1	-	TRBJ2-7	TRBD2	CASSKGGGTSGSYEQYF	TGCGCCAGCAGCAAGGGGGGGGGAACTAGCGGGAGCTACGAGCAGTACTTC
TRBV28	-	TRBJ1-5	-	CASRSRGSGNQPQHF	TGTGCCAGCAGGTCCAGGGGATCGGGCAATCAGCCCCAGCATTTT
TRBV28	medium-sized	TRBJ2-7	TRBD1	CASTLDRAENEQYF	TGTGCCAGCACCCTGGACAGGGCGGAGAACGAGCAGTACTTC
TRBV10-3	-	TRBJ2-5	-	CAISEPPPGTQYF	TGTGCCATCAGTGAACCCCCCCCGGGGACCCAGTACTTC
TRBV7-8	-	TRBJ2-7	-	CASSPTSVGRVKYF	TGTGCCAGCAGCCCCACATCCGTGGGCAGGGTGAAGTACTTC
TRBV5-1	-	TRBJ2-3	-	CASSISGLGTDTQYF	TGCGCCAGCAGCATTAGCGGATTAGGCACAGATACGCAGTATTTT
TRBV7-2	-	TRBJ2-5	TRBD1	CASSSPGQGKTQYF	TGTGCCAGCAGCTCCCCTGGACAGGGGAAGACCCAGTACTTC
TRBV6-5	-	TRBJ1-2	-	CASRMTHLDSDSTF	TGTGCCAGCCGAATGACGCATTTGGACAGCGACTCTACCTTC
TRBV7-3	-	TRBJ1-5	-	CASSLRPNQPQHF	TGTGCCAGCAGCTTAAGACCAAATCAGCCCCAGCATTTT
TRBV2	-	TRBJ1-5	TRBD1	CASSGEQGQPQHF	TGTGCCAGCAGTGGCGAACAGGGGCAGCCCCAGCATTTT
TRBV18	-	TRBJ2-1	-	CASSPLGASNEQFF	TGTGCCAGCTCACCACTCGGGGCTAGCAATGAGCAGTTCTTC
TRBV9	few	TRBJ2-2	TRBD1	CASSVDTGGGELFF	TGTGCCAGCAGCGTAGATACAGGGGGCGGGGAGCTGTTTTTT
TRBV6-6	-	TRBJ2-4	TRBD2	CASSRLAGGTNIQYF	TGTGCCAGCAGTCGTTTAGCGGGAGGTACAAACATTCAGTACTTC
TRBV18	-	TRBJ2-2	-	CASSPGTPMNTGELFF	TGTGCCAGCTCCCCCGGGACTCCCATGAACACCGGGGAGCTGTTTTTT
TRBV28	-	TRBJ1-2	-	CASSTGTIYGYTF	TGTGCCAGCAGCACCGGGACAATCTATGGCTACACCTTC
TRBV28	few	TRBJ2-1	-	CASSFRNEQFF	TGTGCCAGCAGTTTCCGCAATGAGCAGTTCTTC
TRBV4-1	-	TRBJ1-2	TRBD1	CASSQDRGRLPYGYTF	TGCGCCAGCAGCCAAGACAGGGGGCGACTCCCCTATGGCTACACCTTC
TRBV5-1	-	TRBJ2-2	TRBD1	CASRKYRGTGELFF	TGCGCCAGCAGGAAGTACAGGGGCACCGGGGAGCTGTTTTTT
TRBV11-1	-	TRBJ2-3	-	CASTPGATSTDTQYF	TGTGCCAGCACCCCGGGAGCGACTAGCACAGATACGCAGTATTTT
TRBV10-2	few	TRBJ2-7	-	CASSPSASYEQYF	TGCGCCAGCAGCCCGTCAGCGAGTTACGAGCAGTACTTC
TRBV28	-	TRBJ1-5	-	CASTQNRQGGQPQHF	TGTGCCAGCACTCAAAACAGGCAGGGAGGTCAGCCCCAGCATTTT
TRBV4-3	-	TRBJ2-7	-	CASSQDNSDFYEQYF	TGCGCCAGCAGCCAAGATAACTCCGATTTCTACGAGCAGTACTTC
TRBV6-1	-	TRBJ2-6	-	CASSEYMGTGPSGANVLTF	TGTGCCAGCAGTGAATATATGGGTACAGGGCCATCTGGGGCCAACGTCCTGACTTTC
TRBV2	-	TRBJ2-2	-	CASRESGELFF	TGTGCCAGCAGAGAGTCCGGGGAGCTGTTTTTT
TRBV13	-	TRBJ2-1	TRBD2	CASSRGTSVGEQFF	TGTGCCAGCAGCCGCGGGACTAGCGTCGGTGAGCAGTTCTTC
TRBV18	-	TRBJ1-5	-	CASSPRQGAGGPQHF	TGTGCCAGCTCACCCCGGCAGGGAGCAGGCGGGCCCCAGCATTTT
TRBV15	-	TRBJ2-5	-	CATSREGQPGETQYF	TGTGCCACCAGCAGAGAAGGACAGCCCGGGGAGACCCAGTACTTC
TRBV18	-	TRBJ1-2	-	CASSPQRFYGYTF	TGTGCCAGCTCACCCCAACGCTTCTATGGCTACACCTTC
TRBV10-3	-	TRBJ2-1	TRBD2	CAISESLAGGYNEQFF	TGTGCCATCAGTGAGTCCCTAGCGGGAGGCTACAATGAGCAGTTCTTC
TRBV28	once	TRBJ1-1	-	CASTNRRGNEAFF	TGTGCCAGCACCAACCGTCGCGGCAATGAAGCTTTCTTT
TRBV5-1	-	TRBJ1-1	-	CASSLTPGRNTEAFF	TGCGCCAGCAGCTTGACCCCCGGGAGGAACACTGAAGCTTTCTTT
TRBV29-1	-	TRBJ2-7	TRBD1	CSVSGGQLSYEQYF	TGCAGCGTCTCTGGGGGACAGTTATCCTACGAGCAGTACTTC
TRBV2	-	TRBJ2-5	-	CASRQTDLQETQYF	TGTGCCAGCAGGCAGACAGACCTCCAAGAGACCCAGTACTTC
TRBV19	-	TRBJ1-1	-	CASQQGNTEAFF	TGTGCCAGCCAACAGGGGAACACTGAAGCTTTCTTT
TRBV5-1	-	TRBJ1-1	TRBD1	CASRTSTGGVTEAFF	TGCGCCAGCAGGACTTCAACAGGGGGCGTCACTGAAGCTTTCTTT
TRBV28	-	TRBJ1-5	-	CASSLISRPYQPQHF	TGTGCCAGCAGTTTAATTAGTCGGCCGTATCAGCCCCAGCATTTT
TRBV13	-	TRBJ2-4	-	CASSHQGIRGKNIQYF	TGTGCCAGCAGCCACCAGGGAATTAGGGGCAAAAACATTCAGTACTTC
TRBV19	few	TRBJ2-7	TRBD1	CASRQGASYEQYF	TGTGCCAGCCGGCAGGGGGCTTCCTACGAGCAGTACTTC
TRBV4-3	-	TRBJ2-3	-	CASSQGILYTDTQYF	TGCGCCAGCAGCCAAGGAATACTATACACAGATACGCAGTATTTT
TRBV5-6	-	TRBJ2-1	-	CASSLAGGSAYSYNEQFF	TGTGCCAGCAGCTTGGCCGGGGGTAGCGCGTACTCCTACAATGAGCAGTTCTTC
TRBV5-1	-	TRBJ2-1	-	CASSRGNEQFF	TGCGCCAGCAGCCGAGGGAATGAGCAGTTCTTC
TRBV28	-	TRBJ1-2	-	CASSSGHLGNYGYTF	TGTGCCAGCAGTTCAGGACACCTAGGCAACTATGGCTACACCTTC
TRBV25-1	-	TRBJ2-1	-	CASSEYKRNEQFF	TGTGCCAGCAGTGAATATAAGAGGAATGAGCAGTTCTTC
TRBV27	-	TRBJ2-7	-	CASSKNRDYEQYF	TGTGCCAGCAGCAAAAACAGGGACTACGAGCAGTACTTC
TRBV18	-	TRBJ2-5	TRBD2	CASSPGTSGRTQYF	TGTGCCAGCTCACCTGGGACTAGCGGGAGGACCCAGTACTTC
TRBV9	-	TRBJ1-3	-	CASSDAHSSGNTIYF	TGTGCCAGCAGCGATGCCCACAGCTCTGGAAACACCATATATTTT
TRBV27	-	TRBJ2-1	-	CASSLYRFGDLNNEQFF	TGTGCCAGCAGTTTATATCGGTTCGGGGACTTAAACAATGAGCAGTTCTTC
TRBV28	-	TRBJ2-7	-	CASSPTTGTYEQYF	TGTGCCAGCAGTCCCACTACAGGGACCTACGAGCAGTACTTC
TRBV30	-	TRBJ1-3	TRBD1	CAWSIGTGRNTIYF	TGTGCCTGGAGCATTGGGACAGGGAGAAACACCATATATTTT
TRBV19	-	TRBJ2-7	TRBD1	CASRGPGQDSYEQYF	TGTGCCAGTAGGGGCCCGGGACAGGACTCCTACGAGCAGTACTTC
TRBV27	-	TRBJ2-1	TRBD1	CASSLNPGQGYNEQFF	TGTGCCAGCAGTCTAAACCCGGGACAGGGCTACAATGAGCAGTTCTTC
TRBV2	few	TRBJ1-2	-	CASSEVPGNYGYTF	TGTGCCAGCAGTGAAGTCCCGGGGAACTATGGCTACACCTTC
TRBV28	few	TRBJ1-5	TRBD1	CASSLGQGPQHF	TGTGCCAGCAGTCTAGGACAGGGGCCCCAGCATTTT
TRBV7-9	-	TRBJ2-4	-	CASSLALGRKNIQYF	TGTGCCAGCAGCTTAGCTCTGGGGAGGAAAAACATTCAGTACTTC